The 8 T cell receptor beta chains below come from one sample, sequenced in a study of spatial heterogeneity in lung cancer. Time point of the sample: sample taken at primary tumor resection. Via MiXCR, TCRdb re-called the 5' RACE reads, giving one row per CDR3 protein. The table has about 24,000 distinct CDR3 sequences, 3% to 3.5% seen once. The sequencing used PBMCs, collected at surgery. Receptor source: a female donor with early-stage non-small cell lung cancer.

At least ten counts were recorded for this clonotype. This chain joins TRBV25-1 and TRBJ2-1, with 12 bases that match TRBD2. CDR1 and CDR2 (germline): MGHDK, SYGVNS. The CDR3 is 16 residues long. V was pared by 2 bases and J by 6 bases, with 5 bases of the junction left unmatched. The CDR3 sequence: CASSEGLAGRINEQFF. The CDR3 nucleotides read TGTGCCAGCAGTGAAGGACTAGCGGGACGAATCAATGAGCAGTTCTTC. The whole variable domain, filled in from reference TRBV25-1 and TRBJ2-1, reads EADIYQTPRYLVIGTGKKITLECSQTMGHDKMYWYQQDPGMELHLIHYSYGVNSTEKGDLSSESTVSRIRTEHFPLTLESARPSHTSQYLCASSEGLAGRINEQFFGPGTRLTVL.

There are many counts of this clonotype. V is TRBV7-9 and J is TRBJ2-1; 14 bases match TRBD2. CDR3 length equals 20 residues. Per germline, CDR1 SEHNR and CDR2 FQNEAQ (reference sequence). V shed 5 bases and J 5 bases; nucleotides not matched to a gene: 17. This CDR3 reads CASSEIIRVSGLAGDNEQFF. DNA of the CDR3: TGTGCCAGCAGCGAGATTATAAGGGTATCGGGACTAGCGGGAGACAATGAGCAGTTCTTC. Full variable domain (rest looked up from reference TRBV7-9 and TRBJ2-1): DTGVSQNPRHKITKRGQNVTFRCDPISEHNRLYWYRQTLGQGPEFLTYFQNEAQLEKSRLLSDRFSAERPKGSFSTLEIQRTEQGDSAMYLCASSEIIRVSGLAGDNEQFFGPGTRLTVL.

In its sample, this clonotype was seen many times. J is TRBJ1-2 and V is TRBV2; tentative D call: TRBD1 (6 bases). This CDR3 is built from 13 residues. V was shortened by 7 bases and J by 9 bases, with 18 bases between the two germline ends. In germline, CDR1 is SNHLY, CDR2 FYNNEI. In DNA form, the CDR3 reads TGTGCCAGCACGCGGGGTTACAGGGAGCGCTACACCTTC. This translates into CASTRGYRERYTF.

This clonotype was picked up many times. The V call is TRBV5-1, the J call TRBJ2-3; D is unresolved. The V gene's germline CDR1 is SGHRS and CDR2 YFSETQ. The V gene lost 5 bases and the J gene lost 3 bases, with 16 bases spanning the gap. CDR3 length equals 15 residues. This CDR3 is CASSPDGQPTDTQYF. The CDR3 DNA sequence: TGCGCCAGCAGTCCCGACGGGCAGCCTACAGATACGCAGTATTTT.

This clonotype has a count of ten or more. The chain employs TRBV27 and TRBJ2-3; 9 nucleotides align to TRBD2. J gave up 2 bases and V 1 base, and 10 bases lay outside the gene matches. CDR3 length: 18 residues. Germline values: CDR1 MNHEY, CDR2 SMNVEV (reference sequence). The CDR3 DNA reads TGTGCCAGCAGTTTATTGGCTAGCGGGATTACCAACACAGATACGCAGTATTTT. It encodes CASSLLASGITNTDTQYF.

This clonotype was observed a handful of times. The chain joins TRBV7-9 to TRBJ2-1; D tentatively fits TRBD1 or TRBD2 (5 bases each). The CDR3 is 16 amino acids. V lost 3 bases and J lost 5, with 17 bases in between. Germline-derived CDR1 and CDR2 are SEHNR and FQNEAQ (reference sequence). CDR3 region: CASSFLAWGKNNEQFF. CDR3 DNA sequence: TGTGCCAGCAGCTTCCTAGCTTGGGGGAAAAACAATGAGCAGTTCTTC.

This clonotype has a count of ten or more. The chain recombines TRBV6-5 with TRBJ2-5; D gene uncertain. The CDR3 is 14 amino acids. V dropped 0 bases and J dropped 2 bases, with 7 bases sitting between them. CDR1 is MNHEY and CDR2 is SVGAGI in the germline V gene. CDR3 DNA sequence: TGTGCCAGCAGTTACTCGTCTAAACAAGAGACCCAGTACTTC. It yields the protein CASSYSSKQETQYF.

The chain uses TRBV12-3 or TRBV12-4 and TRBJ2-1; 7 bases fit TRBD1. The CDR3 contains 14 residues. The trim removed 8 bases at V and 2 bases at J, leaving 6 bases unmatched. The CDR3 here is CASSPTGTYNEQFF. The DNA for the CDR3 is TGTGCCAGCTCTCCGACAGGGACCTACAATGAGCAGTTCTTC.